Sequencing of this TCR beta chain was carried out in a study of blood T cell repertoires in COVID-19. Study context: The cDNA or gDNA used as material had been derived from T cells, B-cell-depleted T cells, or PBMCs.

Per the original methods: Researchers report that nucleated cell counts were estimated from reference gene primer amplification. Here immunoSEQ multiplex PCR was the method, and the copy in TCRdb shows in-frame clones only, minus some. V, J and clone size reflect that table, while D and trimming were determined from the DNA. The table has over 45,000 clones, roughly 87% seen once. This clone is a singleton in its sample. The receptor comes from a man older than 75 in a cohort sampled during active COVID-19. The material sequenced was peripheral blood.

The DNA for the CDR3 is TGCGCCAGCAGCTTGGGTCTAGCGGAACCCTACGAGCAGTACTTC. Protein: CASSLGLAEPYEQYF. V usage is TRBV5-1 and J usage is TRBJ2-7; 7 bases agree with TRBD2. J was trimmed by 2 bases and V by 0 bases; bases with no gene match: 5. Per germline, CDR1 SGHRS and CDR2 YFSETQ. The CDR3 has 15 residues.